This entry lists 21 T cell receptor beta chains sequenced from one sample in a study of patients and donors after allogeneic stem cell transplantation. Using its own MiXCR run on the RT-PCR reads, TCRdb lists one record per CDR3 protein. The sample has hundreds of thousands of distinct CDR3 sequences, 16% seen once. Sequences were obtained from blood, either unsorted or a sorted T cell fraction (not recorded which). The receptors originated from a human donor who was either an allogeneic HSCT recipient or a stem cell or donor lymphocyte infusion donor (not recorded which). It is not recorded whose cells these are; they may come from a transplant donor.

V gene TRBV2 combines with J gene TRBJ2-1; 9 bases map to TRBD1. With V trimmed by 11 bases and J by 6 bases, 14 bases remained unmatched. Germline lookup yields CDR1 SNHLY and CDR2 FYNNEI. The CDR3 has 15 amino acids. CDR3 nucleotide sequence: TGTGCCTCAGGGGGGACAGGGACTCCTAGCAATGAGCAGTTCTTC. The encoded protein is CASGGTGTPSNEQFF.

This clonotype was detected only a few times. The rearrangement links TRBV5-1 to TRBJ2-1; 7 nucleotides line up with TRBD2. Germline V CDR1 and CDR2: SGHRS, YFSETQ. The trim removed 10 bases at V and 7 bases at J, leaving 5 bases unmatched. CDR3 length: 11 amino acids. The CDR3 reads CAVQRGNEQFF. CDR3 sequence (DNA): TGCGCCGTTCAGCGGGGTAATGAGCAGTTCTTC.

J is TRBJ1-1 and V is TRBV29-1; possibly TRBD1 for D (6 bases). Per germline, CDR1 SQVTM and CDR2 ANQGSEA. Trimming stripped 5 bases from V and 7 bases from J, with 23 bases between. The CDR3 sequence is 15 residues long. CDR3 DNA sequence: TGCAGCGTTCCAAGGGGGGGCCCCCGTGGTGTTGAAGCTTTCTTT. Its translation is CSVPRGGPRGVEAFF.

The chain uses TRBV2 and TRBJ2-7, with 12 bases aligning to TRBD2. Germline CDR1 and CDR2: SNHLY and FYNNEI. J lost 6 bases, V lost 6 bases, and 9 bases had no gene match. CDR3 length: 15 residues. The CDR3, as DNA: TGTGCCAGCAGCTTGTCGACTAGCGGGGGTTCCGAGCAGTACTTC. This translates into CASSLSTSGGSEQYF.

This clonotype was detected ten times or more. CDR3 DNA: TGTGCCAGCAGCCCTGGGGGGGCTCAACTCTATGGCTACACCTTC. Translated, it gives CASSPGGAQLYGYTF. The chain combines TRBV7-6 with TRBJ1-2; perhaps TRBD1 as D (6 bases). Germline loops: CDR1 SGHVS, CDR2 FNYEAQ. The CDR3 has 15 amino acids. V was cut by 5 bases and J by 4 bases, with 17 bases left in between.

This clonotype was detected only a few times. V and J are TRBV7-9 and TRBJ2-7, with 8 nucleotides matching TRBD1. Trimming cost V 4 bases and J 3 bases; bases outside gene matches: 5. The CDR3 contains 14 residues. Germline CDR1 is SEHNR and CDR2 is FQNEAQ (reference sequence). The CDR3 region is CASSSTTGGYEQYF. The CDR3 nucleotides read TGTGCCAGCAGCTCTACTACAGGGGGCTACGAGCAGTACTTC.

This clonotype has just a few counts. The chain links TRBV12-5 to TRBJ2-7; 9 bases line up with TRBD1. The V and J ends lost 4 bases and 4 bases, in that order; junction bases with no gene match: 5. The germline CDR1 and CDR2 sequences are LGHNT and FRNRAP. The CDR3 has 14 amino acids. CDR3: CASGSRDREYEQYF. The DNA of the CDR3 is TGTGCTAGTGGTTCCCGGGACAGGGAGTACGAGCAGTACTTC.

This chain uses TRBV9 with TRBJ2-6; D is possibly TRBD1 or TRBD2 (5 bases each). Germline lookup yields CDR1 SGDLS and CDR2 YYNGEE. This CDR3 contains 15 residues. Trimming took off 0 bases at V and 4 bases at J, with 8 bases between the two ends. CDR3: CASSVGGSGANVLTF. CDR3 sequence (DNA): TGTGCCAGCAGCGTAGGGGGGTCCGGGGCCAACGTCCTGACTTTC.

In its sample, this clonotype was seen a few times. The chain combines TRBV9 with TRBJ2-1; TRBD2 agrees at 9 bases. Germline-derived CDR1 and CDR2 are SGDLS and YYNGEE. The trim removed 4 bases at V and 6 bases at J, leaving 8 bases unmatched. The CDR3 length is 15 residues. The chain's CDR3 is CASSPLGSGSNEQFF. The CDR3 DNA reads as TGTGCCAGCAGCCCCCTTGGTAGCGGGAGCAATGAGCAGTTCTTC.

This clonotype was found a few times. The chain uses TRBV4-1 and TRBJ1-2; D is undetermined. CDR1 and CDR2 (germline): MGHRA, YSYEKL. V lost 3 bases, J lost 10 bases, and 21 bases lay in between. This CDR3 region has 15 residues. CDR3 DNA sequence: TGCGCCAGCAGCCACACACCGGGCCTCCGAGGCCTCTACACCTTC. Translated, it gives CASSHTPGLRGLYTF.

This clonotype was detected ten times or more. The rearrangement joins TRBV29-1 to TRBJ2-2; 11 nucleotides match TRBD2. The CDR3 is 14 amino acids. J gave up 6 bases and V 6 bases, and 6 bases lay outside the gene matches. Germline loops: CDR1 SQVTM, CDR2 ANQGSEA. Here the CDR3 DNA reads TGCAGCGTCAGACTAGCGGGATTGGCCGGGGAGCTGTTTTTT. Protein product: CSVRLAGLAGELFF.

V usage is TRBV4-1 and J usage is TRBJ1-1; tentatively, D is TRBD1 (6 bases). Germline V gene sequence: CDR1 MGHRA, CDR2 YSYEKL. The CDR3 runs to 16 residues. Trimming removed 4 bases at V and 11 bases at J, with 26 bases between. DNA of the CDR3: TGCGCCAGCAGCCCCGTTGCGTTGACAGGACGGCGAGGGGCTTTCTTT. Protein: CASSPVALTGRRGAFF.

This clonotype was seen only a few times. The gene calls are TRBV28 and TRBJ2-1, with TRBD2 matching over 16 bases. The CDR3 has 19 residues. The J segment lost 3 bases and the V segment lost 5 bases, leaving 10 bases of the junction unmatched. Germline CDR1 is MDHEN and CDR2 is SYDVKM. CDR3 residues: CASSHGTSGRAGYYNEQFF. The CDR3 DNA follows: TGTGCCAGCAGTCACGGGACTAGCGGGAGGGCGGGATACTACAATGAGCAGTTCTTC.

This clonotype occurred a few times. The chain couples TRBV20-1 to TRBJ1-6; TRBD1 aligns across 8 bases. J lost 9 bases, V lost 2 bases, and 18 bases had no gene match. In germline, CDR1 is DFQATT, CDR2 SNEGSKA (reference sequence). The CDR3 is made up of 18 amino acids. The CDR3 bases are TGCAGTGCTAGAAACCGGGACAGGCTACGTCGAAGGGCTTCACCCCTCCACTTT. As protein: CSARNRDRLRRRASPLHF.

V and J are TRBV21-1 and TRBJ1-1; TRBD1 is taken as the D call from the table, unchecked against the DNA. TRBV21-1 is given as a pseudogene. The CDR3 totals 12 residues. CDR3 protein: CASSLRDIKAFF. CDR3 nucleotides: TGTGCCAGCAGCCTCCGGGACATCAAAGCTTTCTTT.

The CDR3: CATSDGQGWDTIYF. CDR3 coding DNA: TGTGCCACCAGTGATGGACAGGGATGGGACACCATATATTTT. The chain joins TRBV24-1 to TRBJ1-3; 8 positions match TRBD1. With V trimmed by 3 bases and J by 8 bases, 5 bases remained unmatched. The CDR3 length is 14 residues. The germline V gene encodes CDR1 KGHDR and CDR2 SFDVKD.

This clonotype was seen only once. The chain employs TRBV6-5 and TRBJ1-2; 11 bases agree with TRBD1. The CDR3 has 17 amino acids. The V and J ends lost 2 bases and 4 bases, in that order; junction bases with no gene match: 9. Germline V gene data show CDR1 as MNHEY and CDR2 as SVGAGI. The CDR3 protein is CASSYGQGARSGYGYTF. For the CDR3, the DNA is TGTGCCAGCAGTTACGGACAGGGGGCGAGGTCTGGCTATGGCTACACCTTC.

For the CDR3, the DNA is TGTGCCTGGAGTAGGGCCCTCGGGGAGCTGTTTTTT. Its translation: CAWSRALGELFF. The chain joins TRBV30 to TRBJ2-2, with D unclear. From germline, CDR1 is GTSNPN and CDR2 SVGIG (reference sequence). There are 12 residues in the CDR3. The V end was cut by 2 bases, the J end by 7 bases, with 8 bases between.

There are a few counts of this clonotype. V gene TRBV19 combines with J gene TRBJ1-5; TRBD1 might be the D (5 bases). The CDR3 runs 18 residues. The germline V gene has CDR1 LNHDA and CDR2 SQIVND (reference sequence). Trimming left V 6 bases short and J 3 bases short, with 24 bases between. The CDR3 DNA is TGTGCCAGTAGGAACGGAATCCTCCTCCGACAGATCAATCAGCCCCAGCATTTT. Protein product: CASRNGILLRQINQPQHF.

This clonotype was found once. One end of the junction varies from germline; a read error may be responsible. The chain has TRBV10-3 and TRBJ2-3, with 12 bases fitting TRBD2. The CDR3 is 14 residues long. Germline V gives CDR1 ENHRY, CDR2 SYGVKD. The CDR3 coding sequence is TGTGCCATCAGAACTAGCGGGGGGCCGGATACGCAGTGTTTT. This sequence encodes CAIRTSGGPDTQCF.

The chain has TRBV10-3 and TRBJ1-4; 7 nucleotides line up with TRBD1. Looked up from germline, CDR1 is ENHRY and CDR2 is SYGVKD. V lost 4 bases and J lost 4; bases outside the gene matches: 3. CDR3 length equals 14 residues. The CDR3 region is CAISVDRDNEKLFF. The DNA for the CDR3 is TGTGCCATCAGTGTCGACAGGGATAATGAAAAACTGTTTTTT.